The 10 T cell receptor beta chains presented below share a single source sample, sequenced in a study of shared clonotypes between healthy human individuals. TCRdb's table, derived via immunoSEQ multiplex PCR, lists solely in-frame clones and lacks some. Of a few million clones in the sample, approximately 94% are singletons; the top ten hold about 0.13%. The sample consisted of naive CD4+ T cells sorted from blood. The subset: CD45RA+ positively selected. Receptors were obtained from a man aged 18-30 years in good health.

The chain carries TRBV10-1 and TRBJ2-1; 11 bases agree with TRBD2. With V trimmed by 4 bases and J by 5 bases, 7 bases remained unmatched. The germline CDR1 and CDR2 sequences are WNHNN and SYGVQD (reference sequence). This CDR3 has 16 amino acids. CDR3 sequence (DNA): TGCGCCAGCAGTGGACTAGCGGGAAAGACGAACAATGAGCAGTTCTTC. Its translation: CASSGLAGKTNNEQFF.

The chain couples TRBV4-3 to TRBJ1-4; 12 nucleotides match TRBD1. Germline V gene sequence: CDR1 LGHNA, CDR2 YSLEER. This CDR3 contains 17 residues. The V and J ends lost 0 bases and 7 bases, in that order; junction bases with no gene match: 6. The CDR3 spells CASSQEGDRGQGEKLFF. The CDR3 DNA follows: TGCGCCAGCAGCCAAGAAGGGGACAGGGGGCAGGGTGAAAAACTGTTTTTT.

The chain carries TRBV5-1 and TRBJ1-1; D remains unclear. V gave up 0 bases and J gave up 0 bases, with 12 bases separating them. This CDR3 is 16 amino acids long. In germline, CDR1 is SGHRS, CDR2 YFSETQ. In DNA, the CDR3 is TGCGCCAGCAGCTTGGAAAGGAGCTCCATGAACACTGAAGCTTTCTTT. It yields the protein CASSLERSSMNTEAFF.

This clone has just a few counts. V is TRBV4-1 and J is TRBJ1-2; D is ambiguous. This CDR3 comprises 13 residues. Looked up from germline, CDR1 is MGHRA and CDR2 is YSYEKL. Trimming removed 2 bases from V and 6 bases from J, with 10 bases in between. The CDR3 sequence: CASSQKNRDGYTF. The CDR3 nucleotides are TGCGCCAGCAGCCAAAAAAACCGGGATGGCTACACCTTC.

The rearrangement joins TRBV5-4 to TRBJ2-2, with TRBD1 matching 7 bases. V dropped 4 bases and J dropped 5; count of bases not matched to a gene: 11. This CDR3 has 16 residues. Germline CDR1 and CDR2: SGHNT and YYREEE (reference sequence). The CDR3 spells CASSRGGYSTTGELFF. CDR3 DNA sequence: TGTGCCAGCAGCCGAGGGGGCTATAGCACGACCGGGGAGCTGTTTTTT. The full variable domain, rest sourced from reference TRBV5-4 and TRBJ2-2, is ETGVTQSPTHLIKTRGQQVTLRCSSQSGHNTVSWYQQALGQGPQFIFQYYREEENGRGNFPPRFSGLQFPNYSSELNVNALELDDSALYLCASSRGGYSTTGELFFGEGSRLTVL.

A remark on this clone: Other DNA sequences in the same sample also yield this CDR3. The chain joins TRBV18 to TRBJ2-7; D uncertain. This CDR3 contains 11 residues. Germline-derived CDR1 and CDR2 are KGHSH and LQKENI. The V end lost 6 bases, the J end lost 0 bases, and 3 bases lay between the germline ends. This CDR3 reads CASSLSYEQYF. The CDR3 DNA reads TGTGCCAGCTCTCTCTCCTACGAGCAGTACTTC.

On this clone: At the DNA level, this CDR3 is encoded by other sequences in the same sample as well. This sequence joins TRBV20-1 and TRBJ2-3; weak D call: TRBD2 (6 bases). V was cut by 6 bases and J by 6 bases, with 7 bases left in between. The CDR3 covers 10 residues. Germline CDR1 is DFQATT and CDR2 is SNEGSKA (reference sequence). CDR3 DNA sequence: TGCAGTGCCGGAGGGGATACGCAGTATTTT. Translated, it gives CSAGGDTQYF.

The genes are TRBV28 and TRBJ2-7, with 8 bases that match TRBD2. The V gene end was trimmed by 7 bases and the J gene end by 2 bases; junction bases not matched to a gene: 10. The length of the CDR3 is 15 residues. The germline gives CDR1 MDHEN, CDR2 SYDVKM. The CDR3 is CASTPGGPTTYEQYF. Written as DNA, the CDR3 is TGTGCCAGCACCCCGGGGGGGCCGACAACCTACGAGCAGTACTTC.

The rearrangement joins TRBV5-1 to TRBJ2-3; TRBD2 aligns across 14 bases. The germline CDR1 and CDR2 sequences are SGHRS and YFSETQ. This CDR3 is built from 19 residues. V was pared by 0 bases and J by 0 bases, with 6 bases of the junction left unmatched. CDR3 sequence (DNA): TGCGCCAGCAGCTTGGCAGGACTAGCGGGGGGAACTAGCACAGATACGCAGTATTTT. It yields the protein CASSLAGLAGGTSTDTQYF. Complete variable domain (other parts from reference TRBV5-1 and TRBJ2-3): KAGVTQTPRYLIKTRGQQVTLSCSPISGHRSVSWYQQTPGQGLQFLFEYFSETQRNKGNFPGRFSGRQFSNSRSEMNVSTLELGDSALYLCASSLAGLAGGTSTDTQYFGPGTRLTVL.

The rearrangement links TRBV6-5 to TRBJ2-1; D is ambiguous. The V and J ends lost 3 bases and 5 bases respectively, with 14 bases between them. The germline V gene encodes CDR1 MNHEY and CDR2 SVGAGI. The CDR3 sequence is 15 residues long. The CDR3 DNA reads TGTGCCAGCAGTTATCTTCCTGGGGTTGACAATGAGCAGTTCTTC. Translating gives CASSYLPGVDNEQFF.